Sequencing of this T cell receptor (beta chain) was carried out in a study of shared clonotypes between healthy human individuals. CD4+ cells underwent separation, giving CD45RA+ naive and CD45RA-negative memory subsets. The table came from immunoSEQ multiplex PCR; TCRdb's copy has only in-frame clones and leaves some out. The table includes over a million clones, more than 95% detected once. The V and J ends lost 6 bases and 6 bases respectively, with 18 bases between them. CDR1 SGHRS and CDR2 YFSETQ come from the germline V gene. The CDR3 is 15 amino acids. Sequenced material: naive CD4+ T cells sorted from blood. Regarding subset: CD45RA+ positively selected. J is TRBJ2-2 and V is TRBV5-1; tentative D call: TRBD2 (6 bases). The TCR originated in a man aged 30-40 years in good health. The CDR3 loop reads CASTQTGGPSGELFF. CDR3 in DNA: TGCGCCAGCACTCAAACCGGGGGTCCGTCCGGGGAGCTGTTTTTT.